The 11 T cell receptor beta chains below all came from one sample that was sequenced in a study of T cells in Graves' hyperthyroidism and ophthalmopathy. It was RNA transcripts that yielded the amplified TCR beta CDR3 regions. When the TCR CDR3 underwent first-round RT-PCR, the HTBI primer set was used. One entry per CDR3 protein, called by TCRdb with MiXCR from the multiplex PCR reads. The repertoire holds almost 600,000 distinct CDR3 sequences, with roughly 50% as singletons. The sequencing input was peripheral blood or thyroid tissue (not recorded which). The receptors derive from a woman between 18 and 30 years old with Graves' hyperthyroidism.

This clonotype was seen ten or more times. This sequence joins TRBV9 and TRBJ1-2; 10 bases line up with TRBD1. Germline V gene sequence: CDR1 SGDLS, CDR2 YYNGEE. The length of the CDR3 is 15 residues. Trimming removed 4 bases from V and 5 bases from J; junction bases left unmatched: 8. CDR3 DNA sequence: TGTGCCAGCAGCCCGTCGACAGGGGGCTGGTATGGCTACACCTTC. Translated, it gives CASSPSTGGWYGYTF.

The table lists this clonotype with many counts. V usage is TRBV29-1 and J usage is TRBJ2-3; TRBD2 agrees at 14 bases. The V gene's germline CDR1 is SQVTM and CDR2 ANQGSEA. The CDR3 has 17 residues. The junction had 11 bases not matched to a gene; V was cut back by 8 bases and J by 1 base. The CDR3 here is CSSGGLAGGWGTDTQYF. As DNA, the CDR3 is TGCAGCTCGGGTGGACTAGCGGGAGGTTGGGGCACAGATACGCAGTATTTT.

There are many counts of this clonotype. The chain joins TRBV24-1 to TRBJ2-5; 7 positions match TRBD1. J gave up 3 bases and V 4 bases, and 4 bases lay outside the gene matches. Germline loops: CDR1 KGHDR, CDR2 SFDVKD. This CDR3 has 14 amino acids. The CDR3 coding sequence is TGTGCCACCAGTGACCGCGACAGGGAAGAGACCCAGTACTTC. Amino acid sequence: CATSDRDREETQYF.

V usage is TRBV11-1 and J usage is TRBJ2-7; 7 bases fit TRBD1. The CDR3 loop spans 16 amino acids. Germline V lookup: CDR1 SGHAT, CDR2 FQDESV (reference sequence). With V trimmed by 6 bases and J by 2 bases, 13 bases remained unmatched. CDR3 sequence reads: CASSLITGTATYEQYF. CDR3 bases: TGTGCCAGCAGTTTAATTACCGGGACAGCGACCTACGAGCAGTACTTC.

This clonotype was seen a handful of times. The V call is TRBV12-5, the J call TRBJ1-5, with 8 bases that match TRBD1. This CDR3 has 16 residues. V was pared by 7 bases and J by 0 bases, with 8 bases of the junction left unmatched. The germline V gene encodes CDR1 LGHNT and CDR2 FRNRAP. The CDR3 bases are TGTGCTAGTGTACGGACAGGGACTTATAGCAATCAGCCCCAGCATTTT. Translated: CASVRTGTYSNQPQHF.

This clonotype showed up many times. This chain links TRBV5-5 with TRBJ1-1; unclear D gene. The germline CDR1 and CDR2 sequences are SGHKS and YYEKEE (reference sequence). Trimming stripped 2 bases from V and 1 base from J, with 6 bases between. This CDR3 region has 13 residues. The CDR3 coding sequence is TGTGCCAGCAGCTTCGTACCGAACACTGAAGCTTTCTTT. Its translation: CASSFVPNTEAFF.

The chain employs TRBV11-2 and TRBJ1-2; D is uncertain. Per the germline V gene, CDR1 is SGHAT and CDR2 is FQNNGV. The CDR3 loop spans 11 amino acids. The V and J ends lost 3 bases and 8 bases respectively, with 7 bases between them. The CDR3 DNA reads as TGTGCCAGCAGCTTGGATCGAGGCTACACCTTC. Its translation: CASSLDRGYTF.

Only one count was recorded for this clonotype. V usage is TRBV27 and J usage is TRBJ2-1; maybe TRBD1 (5 bases). The CDR3 totals 13 residues. V was clipped by 7 bases and J by 5 bases, with 12 bases between them. Germline V gene lookup returns CDR1 MNHEY and CDR2 SMNVEV (reference sequence). Written as DNA, the CDR3 is TGTGCCAGCATCCAGGGCACAAACAATGAGCAGTTCTTC. Residues: CASIQGTNNEQFF.

This clonotype was seen only a few times. The rearrangement uses TRBV29-1 and TRBJ1-2, with 7 bases aligning to TRBD1. The CDR3 is made up of 11 amino acids. V lost 6 bases to trimming and J lost 7 bases; unmatched junction nucleotides: 5. CDR1 SQVTM and CDR2 ANQGSEA come from the germline V gene. The CDR3 DNA reads TGCAGCGTCGGGACAGTCCGTGGCTACACCTTC. Its protein is CSVGTVRGYTF. Based on the CDR3 plus reference TRBV29-1 and TRBJ1-2, the full variable domain is SAVISQKPSRDICQRGTSLTIQCQVDSQVTMMFWYRQQPGQSLTLIATANQGSEATYESGFVIDKFPISRPNLTFSTLTVSNMSPEDSSIYLCSVGTVRGYTFGSGTRLTVV.

In its sample, this clonotype was seen many times. V gene TRBV12-3 or TRBV12-4 combines with J gene TRBJ2-5; tentatively, D is TRBD1 (6 bases). This CDR3 comprises 14 residues. V lost 5 bases and J lost 1, with 11 bases in between. CDR3 sequence reads: CASSMQGTQETQYF. The DNA for the CDR3 is TGTGCCAGCAGTATGCAGGGGACCCAAGAGACCCAGTACTTC.

About this clonotype: A much more abundant neighbour one base away suggests this may be a read error. This sequence joins TRBV5-4 and TRBJ1-2, with D uncertain. This CDR3 has 13 amino acids. CDR1 SGHNT and CDR2 YYREEE come from the germline V gene (reference sequence). V lost 2 bases to trimming and J lost 8 bases, with 13 bases between them. CDR3: CASSLSPSRGYTF. The CDR3 DNA follows: TGTGCCAGCAGCTTAAGTCCCTCTCGCGGCTACACCTTC.